These 28 T cell receptor beta chains originate from one sample sequenced in a study of T cells in women clearing cervical HPV infection. The table came from immunoSEQ multiplex PCR; TCRdb's copy has only in-frame clones and leaves some out. Found here are more than 30,000 clones; the top ten clones hold 1.5% to 2%. Sample: blood buffy coat. These receptors all stem from a woman aged 18 to 75 with a cervical HPV16 infection that either progressed to CIN3+ or cleared (not recorded which).

Note on this clone: The sequenced fragment ends 3 residues before the CDR3 boundary, so the rest is inferred from the germline J gene. The rearrangement uses TRBV7-8 and TRBJ1-1, with D maybe TRBD1 (6 bases). V was cut by 5 bases and J by 0 bases, with 13 bases left in between. The germline gives CDR1 SGHVS, CDR2 FQNEAQ. The CDR3 sequence is 15 residues long. The CDR3 bases that were read are TGTGCCAGCAGCCCTTACGGACAGCTGAACACTGAA. Protein: CASSPYGQLNTE. The whole CDR3 region reads CASSPYGQLNTEAFF. Full variable domain (rest looked up from reference TRBV7-8 and TRBJ1-1): GAGVSQSPRYKVAKRGQDVALRCDPISGHVSLFWYQQALGQGPEFLTYFQNEAQLDKSGLPSDRFFAERPEGSVSTLKIQRTQQEDSAVYLCASSPYGQLNTEAFFGQGTRLTVV.

As to this clone: Read data end 3 residues before the CDR3 end; the end is taken from the germline J gene. The genes are TRBV19 and TRBJ1-2; no definite D call. The CDR3 contains 14 residues. Germline CDR1 is LNHDA and CDR2 is SQIVND (reference sequence). CDR3: CASSSSVLSNDYTF. The sequenced part of the CDR3 DNA is TGTGCCAGTAGTTCTAGCGTTTTAAGTAATGAC.

Of note for this clone: The observed sequence ends 3 residues before the CDR3 terminus, with the missing tail filled in from the germline J gene. The chain is built from TRBV5-1 and TRBJ2-5, with D possibly matching TRBD1 (6 bases). The germline CDR1 and CDR2 sequences are SGHRS and YFSETQ. This CDR3 has 14 amino acids. CDR3 sequence reads: CASSPGQYTDTQYF. The CDR3 DNA, read in part, is TGCGCCAGCAGCCCCGGACAGTACACAGATACC.

The part of the CDR3 DNA that was read is TGTGCCAGCAGCGAGGGACTAGCCCAAGAGACC. It yields the protein CASSEGLAQET. The whole CDR3 reads CASSEGLAQETQYF. This sequence joins TRBV5-4 and TRBJ2-5; 9 bases align to TRBD2. The CDR3 end is not reached by the read, which stops 3 residues before it; the germline J gene fills it in. The CDR3 length is 14 residues. V shed 4 bases, J shed 1 base, and the junction held 2 bases outside the gene matches. Per germline, CDR1 SGHNT and CDR2 YYREEE (reference sequence).

About this clone itself: The sequenced fragment ends 3 residues before the CDR3 boundary, so the rest is inferred from the germline J gene. The chain combines TRBV4-2 with TRBJ2-2, with TRBD1 matching over 9 bases. This CDR3 contains 16 residues. The germline gives CDR1 LGHNA, CDR2 YNFKEQ. V shed 2 bases and J 4 bases; nucleotides not matched to a gene: 5. The covered CDR3 bases are TGTGCCAGCAGCCAACAGGGACAGGGAGGCACCGGGGAG. Translated: CASSQQGQGGTGE. The complete CDR3 reads CASSQQGQGGTGELFF.

A note on this clone: The missing CDR3 end, 3 residues past where the read stops, is filled in from the germline J gene. The chain recombines TRBV20-1 with TRBJ2-3; TRBD2 aligns across 14 bases. The V gene's germline CDR1 is DFQATT and CDR2 SNEGSKA (reference sequence). The V and J ends lost 3 bases and 5 bases, in that order; junction bases with no gene match: 7. This CDR3 is 16 amino acids long. CDR3 in amino acids: CSARTTSGGGRDTQYF. The sequenced part of the CDR3 DNA is TGCAGTGCTAGGACGACTAGCGGGGGGGGTAGAGATACG.

The CDR3 loop reads CASSYSGHETGELFF. The DNA read from the CDR3 is TGTGCCAGCAGCTATAGCGGGCATGAGACCGGGGAG. The J gene is TRBJ2-2, the V gene TRBV7-2; TRBD2 agrees at 7 bases. The observed sequence ends 3 residues before the CDR3 terminus, with the missing tail filled in from the germline J gene. Trimming cost V 4 bases and J 5 bases; bases outside gene matches: 7. CDR3 length equals 15 residues. Per the germline V gene, CDR1 is SGHTA and CDR2 is FQGNSA.

A note on this clone: The read falls 3 residues short of the CDR3 end, and the missing part is taken from the germline J gene. The chain has TRBV27 and TRBJ2-7; 9 bases align to TRBD2. The junction had 7 bases not matched to a gene; V was cut back by 7 bases and J by 3 bases. Looked up from germline, CDR1 is MNHEY and CDR2 is SMNVEV (reference sequence). The CDR3 has 14 amino acids. The part of the CDR3 DNA that was read is TGTGCCAGCAAGGGCGGGGGGGCCTTCTACGAG. Its protein is CASKGGGAFYE. In full, the CDR3 is CASKGGGAFYEQYF.

A remark on this clone: The read ends 3 residues shy of where the CDR3 ends; the end is completed using the germline J gene. The rearrangement joins TRBV5-1 to TRBJ2-7; TRBD2 might be the D (7 bases). The CDR3 contains 15 residues. The V gene's germline CDR1 is SGHRS and CDR2 YFSETQ. V was trimmed by 0 bases and J by 4 bases, leaving 14 bases between them. This CDR3 is CASSLAAGAIYEQYF. The sequenced part of the CDR3 DNA is TGCGCCAGCAGCTTGGCGGCGGGGGCTATTTACGAG. The entire variable domain, with the rest obtained from reference TRBV5-1 and TRBJ2-7, is as follows: KAGVTQTPRYLIKTRGQQVTLSCSPISGHRSVSWYQQTPGQGLQFLFEYFSETQRNKGNFPGRFSGRQFSNSRSEMNVSTLELGDSALYLCASSLAAGAIYEQYFGPGTRLTVT.

Concerning this clone itself: The read finishes 3 residues shy of the CDR3 end, and the germline J gene is used to complete it. V gene TRBV20-1 combines with J gene TRBJ2-7; tentative D call: TRBD1 (7 bases). The CDR3 sequence is 14 residues long. V gave up 3 bases and J gave up 0 bases, with 12 bases separating them. The germline V gene has CDR1 DFQATT and CDR2 SNEGSKA (reference sequence). Partial CDR3 DNA: TGCAGTGCTAGGGCGGGACAGCCCTCCTACGAG. This codes for CSARAGQPSYE. The whole CDR3 region reads CSARAGQPSYEQYF.

In regard to this clone: Read sequence stops 3 residues before the CDR3 end, and the germline J gene provides the missing end. The chain combines TRBV13 with TRBJ2-3; 10 bases agree with TRBD2. CDR1 is PRHDT, CDR2 FYEKMQ, per germline (reference sequence). The length of the CDR3 is 16 residues. J was trimmed by 6 bases and V by 4 bases; bases with no gene match: 10. CDR3: CASSSGSGGARDTQYF. The CDR3 DNA, read in part, is TGTGCCAGCAGCTCGGGAAGCGGGGGGGCAAGGGATACG.

In the case of this clone: Sequencing ends 3 residues short of the CDR3 end; the germline J gene provides the rest. This chain links TRBV11-2 with TRBJ2-1; no clear D gene. Germline V gene lookup returns CDR1 SGHAT and CDR2 FQNNGV. The CDR3 extends over 13 amino acids. V was trimmed by 5 bases and J by 9 bases, leaving 14 bases between them. CDR3 bases read: TGTGCCAGCAGCGAGGCCCTAGGAACTGAG. This translates into CASSEALGTE. Given in full, the CDR3 is CASSEALGTEQFF.

As regards this clone: The read is 3 residues too short to cover the CDR3 end, so that end is filled in from the germline J gene. The rearrangement uses TRBV7-2 and TRBJ2-3; weak D call: TRBD1 (5 bases). Germline lookup yields CDR1 SGHTA and CDR2 FQGNSA. This CDR3 comprises 15 residues. The part of the CDR3 DNA that was read is TGTGCCAGCAGCCCTGGGGAAGACAGAGATCAGCCG. This gives the protein CASSPGEDRDQP. From start to end, the CDR3 is CASSPGEDRDQPQYF. The complete variable domain, with remaining parts taken from reference TRBV7-2 and TRBJ2-3, reads GAGVSQSPSNKVTEKGKDVELRCDPISGHTALYWYRQSLGQGLEFLIYFQGNSAPDKSGLPSDRFSAERTGGSVSTLTIQRTQQEDSAVYLCASSPGEDRDQPQYFGPGTRLTVL.

About this clone: The read finishes 3 residues shy of the CDR3 end, and the germline J gene is used to complete it. The rearrangement links TRBV29-1 to TRBJ2-3, with TRBD2 matching over 12 bases. Germline V gene lookup returns CDR1 SQVTM and CDR2 ANQGSEA. Trimming cost V 4 bases and J 2 bases; bases outside gene matches: 19. The CDR3 has 20 amino acids. CDR3 in amino acids: CSVVPSGLAGGPMITDTQYF. CDR3 bases read: TGCAGCGTTGTCCCCTCTGGTCTAGCGGGGGGGCCCATGATCACAGATACG.

In regard to this clone: The CDR3 end falls 3 residues outside the read, so it is completed with the germline J gene. V gene TRBV7-9 combines with J gene TRBJ1-2; D perhaps matches TRBD1 (5 bases). This CDR3 has 12 residues. Germline CDR1 and CDR2: SEHNR and FQNEAQ (reference sequence). CDR3 sequence reads: CASSFDSPGYTF. The covered CDR3 bases are TGTGCCAGCAGCTTCGACAGTCCCGGC. Complete variable domain (other parts from reference TRBV7-9 and TRBJ1-2): DTGVSQNPRHKITKRGQNVTFRCDPISEHNRLYWYRQTLGQGPEFLTYFQNEAQLEKSRLLSDRFSAERPKGSFSTLEIQRTEQGDSAMYLCASSFDSPGYTFGSGTRLTVV.

Of note for this clone: The read falls 3 residues short of the CDR3 end, and the missing part is taken from the germline J gene. The chain carries TRBV2 and TRBJ1-6; D is undetermined. Germline V gene data show CDR1 as SNHLY and CDR2 as FYNNEI. The CDR3 length is 13 residues. The ends were cut back, 8 bases at V and 6 bases at J, with 11 bases in the middle. CDR3 DNA, as far as it was read: TGTGCCAGCCGGGAAGGAGCTAATTCACCC. Protein sequence: CASREGANSP. The CDR3 in full is CASREGANSPLHF. Filled out from reference TRBV2 and TRBJ1-6, the complete variable domain reads EPEVTQTPSHQVTQMGQEVILRCVPISNHLYFYWYRQILGQKVEFLVSFYNNEISEKSEIFDDQFSVERPDGSNFTLKIRSTKLEDSAMYFCASREGANSPLHFGNGTRLTVT.

Worth noting for this clone: The junction differs from germline at one of its ends, possibly a read error. The read ends 3 residues shy of where the CDR3 ends; the end is completed using the germline J gene. V gene TRBV30 combines with J gene TRBJ1-2; perhaps TRBD1 as D (6 bases). CDR1 is GTSNPN and CDR2 is SVGIG in the germline V gene (reference sequence). The CDR3 length is 15 residues. The CDR3 DNA, read in part, is TGTGCCTGGAGTGTACCGAGCGGGGGGGCATATGAC. This encodes CAWSVPSGGAYD. In full, the CDR3 is CAWSVPSGGAYDYTF.

Of note for this clone: The read comes to an end 3 residues before the CDR3 does, leaving the germline J gene to fill in the end. The chain uses TRBV11-2 and TRBJ2-2; possibly TRBD2 for D (6 bases). This CDR3 spans 14 amino acids. V was trimmed by 3 bases and J by 5 bases, leaving 10 bases between them. CDR1 and CDR2 (germline): SGHAT, FQNNGV. The CDR3 spells CASSFIAGTGELFF. The sequenced part of the CDR3 DNA is TGTGCCAGCAGCTTCATTGCGGGAACCGGGGAG. The full variable domain, completed using reference TRBV11-2 and TRBJ2-2, is EAGVAQSPRYKIIEKRQSVAFWCNPISGHATLYWYQQILGQGPKLLIQFQNNGVVDDSQLPKDRFSAERLKGVDSTLKIQPAKLEDSAVYLCASSFIAGTGELFFGEGSRLTVL.

On this clone: The DNA ends 3 residues before the CDR3 does, and the rest of the CDR3 is filled in from the germline J gene. The chain carries TRBV23-1 and TRBJ2-2; D remains unclear. TRBV23-1 carries the ORF label, with uncertain function. V was clipped by 7 bases and J by 3 bases, with 21 bases between them. The CDR3 extends over 17 amino acids. The sequenced part of the CDR3 DNA is TGCGCCAGCATTTTAAAGGAGCGCCTGATGGACACCGGGGAG. It is translated as CASILKERLMDTGE. The full CDR3 is CASILKERLMDTGELFF.

Note on this clone: The CDR3 is cut off 3 residues early in the read; its end comes from the germline J gene. The chain combines TRBV5-1 with TRBJ1-1; 7 nucleotides agree with TRBD1. CDR1 and CDR2 from the germline V gene are SGHRS and YFSETQ. The CDR3 is 14 residues long. V lost 3 bases, J lost 2 bases, and 4 bases stayed unmatched. The covered CDR3 bases are TGCGCCAGCAGCTCGGACAGGATAAACACTGAA. Translating it yields CASSSDRINTE. The whole CDR3 sequence reads CASSSDRINTEAFF.

In the case of this clone: The DNA ends 3 residues before the CDR3 does, and the rest of the CDR3 is filled in from the germline J gene. The rearrangement uses TRBV7-1 and TRBJ1-1, with D tentatively TRBD1 (6 bases). TRBV7-1 is identified as an open reading frame with a role that is uncertain. The CDR3 has 20 residues. Trimming cost V 2 bases and J 1 base, with 26 bases left between them. CDR3 in amino acids: CASSSKTGQGTGRENTEAFF. The CDR3 bases that were read are TGTGCCAGCAGCTCAAAGACGGGACAAGGAACCGGGAGGGAGAACACTGAA.

Note on this clone: The read finishes 3 residues shy of the CDR3 end, and the germline J gene is used to complete it. The genes are TRBV6-2 or TRBV6-3 and TRBJ2-2; D possibly corresponds to TRBD1 (6 bases). The CDR3 extends over 14 amino acids. V gave up 2 bases and J gave up 6 bases, with 10 bases separating them. The V gene's germline CDR1 is MNHEY and CDR2 SVGEGT. CDR3 sequence reads: CASSYRRGAGELFF. The sequenced CDR3 bases are TGTGCCAGCAGTTACCGCAGGGGTGCCGGGGAG.

Comment on this clone: Coverage ceases 3 residues before the CDR3 finishes, and the germline J gene fills in the end. The chain is built from TRBV14 and TRBJ2-6, with no clear D. Trimming removed 1 base at V and 0 bases at J, with 7 bases between. The CDR3 contains 16 residues. CDR1 and CDR2 (germline): SGHDN, FVKESK. The CDR3 is CASSQVGYSGANVLTF. The DNA read from the CDR3 is TGTGCCAGCAGCCAAGTCGGGTACTCTGGGGCCAACGTC.

A word on this clone: Read sequence stops 3 residues before the CDR3 end, and the germline J gene provides the missing end. The chain couples TRBV19 to TRBJ1-2; possible D gene TRBD1, 6 bases. This CDR3 is built from 14 residues. Germline CDR1 LNHDA, CDR2 SQIVND (reference sequence). The CDR3 bases that were read are TGTGCCAGTAGTCCTAGCGGGGGGCCGTACATC. This translates into CASSPSGGPYI. The complete CDR3 sequence is CASSPSGGPYIYTF.

Remarks on this clone: The read finishes 3 residues shy of the CDR3 end, and the germline J gene is used to complete it. The rearrangement links TRBV7-9 to TRBJ2-3; 8 bases agree with TRBD1. Germline V lookup: CDR1 SEHNR, CDR2 FQNEAQ (reference sequence). This CDR3 has 14 amino acids. The chain's CDR3 is CASRSGTGQETQYF. The CDR3 bases that were read are TGTGCCAGCAGGTCCGGGACAGGACAAGAGACG.

A word on this clone: The read terminates 3 residues ahead of where the CDR3 ends, so the germline J gene completes it. The chain combines TRBV20-1 with TRBJ2-5; 8 nucleotides line up with TRBD2. This CDR3 has 15 amino acids. Germline trimming cut 4 bases from V and 7 bases from J; bases unmatched to any gene: 14. Germline lookup yields CDR1 DFQATT and CDR2 SNEGSKA (reference sequence). This CDR3 reads CSATDLAGNTGTQYF. The DNA read from the CDR3 is TGCAGTGCTACCGACTTAGCGGGGAATACAGGGACC.

The CDR3 DNA, read in part, is TGTGCCAGCAGTTTACGGGGTCCCTACGAG. Protein product: CASSLRGPYE. The CDR3 as a whole reads CASSLRGPYEQYF. The gene calls are TRBV27 and TRBJ2-7; D is perhaps TRBD2 (5 bases). The read falls 3 residues short of the CDR3 end, and the missing part is taken from the germline J gene. CDR3 size: 13 residues. V lost 2 bases to trimming and J lost 2 bases, with 7 bases between them. CDR1 is MNHEY and CDR2 is SMNVEV in the germline V gene (reference sequence).

A remark on this clone: The read ends 3 residues before the CDR3 terminus; that terminus is restored from the germline J gene. This chain connects TRBV20-1 to TRBJ2-3, with D unresolved. The CDR3 covers 14 residues. V dropped 1 base and J dropped 1 base, with 9 bases sitting between them. The germline V gene has CDR1 DFQATT and CDR2 SNEGSKA (reference sequence). This CDR3 is CSARGTGRTDTQYF. The DNA read from the CDR3 is TGCAGTGCTAGAGGAACGGGTCGCACAGATACG.